These 17 T cell receptor beta chains came from one sample sequenced in a study of blood T cell repertoires in COVID-19. Assay used: immunoSEQ multiplex PCR; TCRdb lists only in-frame clones, some missing. The sample contains some 50,000 clones, 70% to 90% of which appear only once. Sequencing used peripheral blood. Receptors were obtained from a human donor in a cohort sampled during active COVID-19. The donor label of this sample is uncertain.

The J gene is TRBJ2-1, the V gene TRBV21-1; TRBD2 was called by the table and not checked on the DNA. TRBV21-1 is deemed a pseudogene. The CDR3 has 17 residues. The CDR3 is CASSSRSGGSSYNEQFF. The CDR3 DNA sequence: TGTGCCAGCAGCTCCCGTAGCGGGGGGAGCTCCTACAATGAGCAGTTCTTC.

The chain uses TRBV4-3 and TRBJ1-4; D not certain. The length of the CDR3 is 13 residues. V lost 1 base, J lost 7 bases, and 7 bases lay in between. The germline V gene has CDR1 LGHNA and CDR2 YSLEER. The CDR3 here is CASSQGTGEKLFF. The CDR3 DNA sequence: TGCGCCAGCAGCCAAGGTACTGGTGAAAAACTGTTTTTT.

The rearrangement joins TRBV12-3 or TRBV12-4 to TRBJ1-5; no clear D. The CDR3 is made up of 13 amino acids. V dropped 3 bases and J dropped 3 bases, with 6 bases sitting between them. This CDR3 reads CASSFSDNQPQHF. The CDR3 DNA reads as TGTGCCAGCAGTTTCTCAGACAATCAGCCCCAGCATTTT.

The chain has TRBV19 and TRBJ2-5, with D possibly being TRBD2 (6 bases). Germline CDR1 is LNHDA and CDR2 is SQIVND (reference sequence). The V gene lost 4 bases and the J gene lost 5 bases, with 17 bases spanning the gap. CDR3 length: 15 residues. CDR3 amino acids: CASSTARGIKETQYF. In nucleotides, the CDR3 is TGTGCCAGTAGTACTGCGCGGGGCATAAAGGAGACCCAGTACTTC.

V usage is TRBV5-4 and J usage is TRBJ2-3; the match to TRBD2 covers 12 bases. The CDR3 contains 19 residues. Germline CDR1 reads SGHNT; CDR2 reads YYREEE (reference sequence). V lost 8 bases and J lost 4; bases outside the gene matches: 20. CDR3 in DNA: TGTGCCAGTCTTAGCCTCGGGACTAGCGGGTTTGCCGGGGCAGATACGCAGTATTTT. Residues: CASLSLGTSGFAGADTQYF. The variable domain in full, with the rest retrieved from reference TRBV5-4 and TRBJ2-3, is ETGVTQSPTHLIKTRGQQVTLRCSSQSGHNTVSWYQQALGQGPQFIFQYYREEENGRGNFPPRFSGLQFPNYSSELNVNALELDDSALYLCASLSLGTSGFAGADTQYFGPGTRLTVL.

The V and J genes are TRBV21-1 and TRBJ1-1; whether TRBD1, the table's D call, matches the DNA was not checked. TRBV21-1 is deemed a pseudogene. This CDR3 region has 15 residues. The CDR3 spells CASSKKGVSSTEAFF. For the CDR3, the DNA is TGTGCCAGCAGCAAAAAAGGGGTTAGTAGCACTGAAGCTTTCTTT.

This clone has a single count. The CDR3 DNA sequence: TGTGCCAGCAGCATACGACAGGGAATGTGGCCAGAGACCCAGTACTTC. Its protein is CASSIRQGMWPETQYF. This chain links TRBV13 with TRBJ2-5; the match to TRBD1 covers 7 bases. From germline, CDR1 is PRHDT and CDR2 FYEKMQ (reference sequence). V lost 5 bases, J lost 4 bases, and 13 bases stayed unmatched. The CDR3 length is 16 residues.

The chain joins TRBV6-5 to TRBJ2-1, with D unclear. V lost 6 bases and J 8 bases, leaving 8 bases between the germline ends. CDR1 is MNHEY, CDR2 SVGAGI, per germline. The CDR3 has 11 residues. The CDR3: CASRSVYEQFF. The CDR3 region has the DNA TGTGCCAGCAGATCCGTCTATGAGCAGTTCTTC.

This sequence joins TRBV18 and TRBJ1-2; 7 bases are shared with TRBD1. There are 16 residues in the CDR3. The V and J ends lost 1 base and 2 bases, in that order; junction bases with no gene match: 7. CDR1 is KGHSH and CDR2 is LQKENI in the germline V gene. The CDR3 sequence is CASSPQTGKGNYGYTF. The CDR3 nucleotides are TGTGCCAGCTCACCACAGACAGGGAAAGGCAACTATGGCTACACCTTC.

The CDR3 DNA follows: TGTGCCAGCAGGACGACAGGGGGCTTTGGCTACACCTTC. Its translation: CASRTTGGFGYTF. This chain joins TRBV6-5 and TRBJ1-2; 10 nucleotides match TRBD1. Trimming took 6 bases from V and 7 from J; bases not matched to a gene: 5. The CDR3 extends over 13 amino acids. Germline V lookup: CDR1 MNHEY, CDR2 SVGAGI.

This clone was observed once. The V gene is TRBV6-1, the J gene TRBJ1-5, with 8 bases fitting TRBD1. Germline V gene data show CDR1 as MNHNS and CDR2 as SASEGT. The CDR3 has 14 amino acids. Trimming removed 2 bases from V and 5 bases from J; junction bases left unmatched: 2. For the CDR3, the DNA is TGTGCCAGCAGTGAACAGGGGGCGTATCAGCCCCAGCATTTT. It codes for CASSEQGAYQPQHF.

This clone occurred a few times. The chain is built from TRBV5-6 and TRBJ1-6; 8 bases line up with TRBD1. The CDR3 runs 14 residues. Germline V lookup: CDR1 SGHDT, CDR2 YYEEEE. V shed 5 bases, J shed 8 bases, and the junction held 6 bases outside the gene matches. Written as DNA, the CDR3 is TGTGCCAGCAGAAAGACAGGGGTCGATTCACCCCTCCACTTT. Its protein is CASRKTGVDSPLHF.

This clone was found once. This rearrangement joins TRBV30 to TRBJ2-1; 9 nucleotides agree with TRBD1. CDR3 length: 15 residues. CDR1 is GTSNPN and CDR2 is SVGIG in the germline V gene (reference sequence). J gave up 5 bases and V 0 bases, and 5 bases lay outside the gene matches. The CDR3 bases are TGTGCCTGGAGTGTAGGACAGGGGTTCCACAATGAGCAGTTCTTC. As protein: CAWSVGQGFHNEQFF.

This clone was counted a few times. The J gene is TRBJ2-1, the V gene TRBV7-2, with 10 positions matching TRBD1. This CDR3 has 14 amino acids. Germline-derived CDR1 and CDR2 are SGHTA and FQGNSA. Unmatched junction bases numbered 6, after V lost 4 bases and J lost 9 bases. CDR3 in amino acids: CASSSTTGGTEQFF. The CDR3 DNA sequence: TGTGCCAGCAGCTCGACGACAGGGGGCACTGAGCAGTTCTTC.

The chain recombines TRBV4-1 with TRBJ2-1, with TRBD1 matching 11 bases. Trimming removed 4 bases from V and 3 bases from J; junction bases left unmatched: 2. The CDR3 extends over 15 amino acids. CDR1 is MGHRA and CDR2 is YSYEKL in the germline V gene. In DNA form, the CDR3 reads TGCGCCAGCAGCCCGGGGACAGGGGGCTACAATGAGCAGTTCTTC. It codes for CASSPGTGGYNEQFF.

The chain uses TRBV30 and TRBJ1-1; D is ambiguous. The CDR3 extends over 12 amino acids. The V end lost 4 bases, the J end lost 5 bases, and 11 bases lay between the germline ends. CDR1 is GTSNPN and CDR2 is SVGIG in the germline V gene (reference sequence). The CDR3 DNA follows: TGTGCCTGGACCCCGCTAAGTACTGAAGCTTTCTTT. This translates into CAWTPLSTEAFF.

The chain recombines TRBV9 with TRBJ1-2, with D possibly being TRBD1 (6 bases). The germline V and J ends were trimmed by 4 bases and 1 base, with 14 bases remaining between them. The CDR3 is made up of 15 amino acids. Germline V gives CDR1 SGDLS, CDR2 YYNGEE. CDR3 residues: CASSTRQDFNYGYTF. CDR3 in DNA: TGTGCCAGCAGCACCCGACAGGACTTTAACTATGGCTACACCTTC.